This T cell receptor beta chain was recorded in a study of human T cells and chemical hapten exposure. Study-level background: Largely, small differences in pooled library volume made per-sample TCR yields vary. Study results and caveats: With DPC sensitization, TCRs exceeding 1 in 1000 frequency showed no change.

Concerning this clonotype itself: The antigen is unknown.

Germline assignment: CDR1 LNHDA and CDR2 SQIVND (reference sequence). The CDR3 loop spans 13 amino acids. Trimming shortened V by 4 bases and J by 6 bases, and 10 bases separated the two germline ends. Unfractionated whole blood was the source of the extracted total RNA. Individual cDNA molecules each carried unique molecular identifiers attached by the library. Authors' analysis steps: A per-sample median of around 91,000 TCRs was observed, with counts ranging from roughly 20,000 to 690,600. Each CDR3 protein is one row after TCRdb ran MiXCR on the 5' RACE reads. These V and J calls originate from TCRdb's pipeline instead of the authors' own analysis. This sample has 80,000 or so distinct CDR3 sequences; about 16% occur once, and the top ten carry nearly 7%.

This clonotype was sampled from a female donor in good health. V gene TRBV19 combines with J gene TRBJ1-3; D may be TRBD1 (5 bases). This CDR3 is CASSRGTENTIYF. The CDR3 nucleotides are TGTGCCAGTAGTAGGGGGACGGAAAACACCATATATTTT.